Given below is one T cell receptor (beta chain) in context. Its antigen is still unknown. The data derive from a study of T cells expressing NK-cell markers (dated by TCRdb to 2018 to 2020). In the study overall: Fewer than ten donors provided sorted CD3+CD56+NKG2C+, CD3+CD56+NKG2C- and CD3+CD56-NKG2C+ T-cell subsets, whose TCR beta-chain repertoires were profiled. The study sequenced eight donors, all healthy volunteers chosen at random: three men and five women. Sequencing of the libraries produced 2 x 150 bp reads on Illumina HiSeq 2000/2500, MiSeq or NextSeq. Among the eight sequenced donors, seven were HCMV-seropositive and one was HCMV-seronegative. The paper as a whole reports these results and caveats: In more than five donors, the dominant CD3+CD56+NKG2C+ clonotypes ranked among the top 10 CD8+ clonotypes, making up roughly 1.0-7.0% of CD8+ T cells. Those dominant clonotypes were again the most abundant among CD3+CD56-NKG2C+ cells in four donors, at about 25-60.1%. Whether the expanded NKG2C-expressing T cell clones were specific for HCMV antigens remained unclear.

The CDR3 runs 14 residues from the cysteine to the phenylalanine. A DNA sequence was not provided. TCRdb shows the sequencer as Illumina HiSeq 2000. The TCR beta cDNA libraries were made using 5'RACE template switching, a step that added both a universal primer site and unique molecular identifiers. Priming for cDNA synthesis came from the TCR beta constant segment, and two successive PCR amplification steps followed. On the study's bioinformatics: MIGEC was used to demultiplex reads and group the reads by UMI, and MiTCR was used to assemble and quantify clonotypes. To exclude erroneous sequences, only TCR cDNA sequences supported by at least two reads were retained. The tcR package was used for downstream repertoire analysis, with clonotypes matched between fractions based on CDR3 nucleotide sequence plus V segment. VDJmatch was used to annotate antigen specificity against VDJdb, with one amino acid substitution allowed in CDR3. One entry per CDR3 protein sequence results from the TCRdb reprocessing of the reads, with DNA left out. TCRdb, not the authors, supplied the V and J calls. The sample table gives approximately 550,000 distinct CDR3 sequences. About 3.6% of the sample is held by the ten biggest clonotypes.

HCMV serostatus was determined by detecting HCMV-specific IgG in serum with a commercial ELISA kit. Ficoll density gradient centrifugation was used to isolate peripheral blood mononuclear cells from blood. Material: blood T cells: a sorted CD56 or NKG2C T cell subset, CD4+ or CD8+ T cells, or bulk PBMC T cells (not recorded which). The TCR was taken from a man aged 18 to 29 in good health. Donor details come from another sample of the same person, matched by shared clones. The chain links TRBV12-3 or TRBV12-4 with TRBJ1-1. The CDR3 protein sequence reads: CASSLFQLVTEAFF.